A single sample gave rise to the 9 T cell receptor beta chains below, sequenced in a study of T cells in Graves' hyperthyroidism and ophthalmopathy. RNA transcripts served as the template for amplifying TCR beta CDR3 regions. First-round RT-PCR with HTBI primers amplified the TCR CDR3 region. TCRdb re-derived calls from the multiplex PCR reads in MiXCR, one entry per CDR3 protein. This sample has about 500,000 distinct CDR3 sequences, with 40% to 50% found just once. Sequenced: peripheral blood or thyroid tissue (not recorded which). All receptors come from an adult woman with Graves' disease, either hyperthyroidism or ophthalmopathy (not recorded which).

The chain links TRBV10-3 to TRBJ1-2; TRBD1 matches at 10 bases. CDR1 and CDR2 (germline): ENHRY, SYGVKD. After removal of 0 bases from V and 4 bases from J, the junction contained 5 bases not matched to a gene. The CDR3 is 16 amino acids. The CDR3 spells CAISESGGQGSYGYTF. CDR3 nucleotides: TGTGCCATCAGTGAGTCGGGGGGACAGGGGTCCTATGGCTACACCTTC.

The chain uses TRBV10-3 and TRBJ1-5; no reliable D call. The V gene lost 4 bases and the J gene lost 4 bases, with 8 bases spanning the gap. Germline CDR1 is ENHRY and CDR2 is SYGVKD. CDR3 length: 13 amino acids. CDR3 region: CAISAAVNQPQHF. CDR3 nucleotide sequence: TGTGCCATCAGTGCGGCGGTTAATCAGCCCCAGCATTTT.

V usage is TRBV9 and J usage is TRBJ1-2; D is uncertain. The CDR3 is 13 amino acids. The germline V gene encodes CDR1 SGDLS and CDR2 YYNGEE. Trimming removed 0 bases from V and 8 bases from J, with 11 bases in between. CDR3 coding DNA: TGTGCCAGCAGCGTAGTTCACAACACCGGCTACACCTTC. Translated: CASSVVHNTGYTF.

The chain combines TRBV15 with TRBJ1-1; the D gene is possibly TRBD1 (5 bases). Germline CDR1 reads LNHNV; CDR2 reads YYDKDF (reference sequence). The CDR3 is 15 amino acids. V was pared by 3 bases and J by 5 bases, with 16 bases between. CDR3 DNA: TGTGCCACCAGCAGTACTTCCAGGGTTGATACTGAAGCTTTCTTT. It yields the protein CATSSTSRVDTEAFF.

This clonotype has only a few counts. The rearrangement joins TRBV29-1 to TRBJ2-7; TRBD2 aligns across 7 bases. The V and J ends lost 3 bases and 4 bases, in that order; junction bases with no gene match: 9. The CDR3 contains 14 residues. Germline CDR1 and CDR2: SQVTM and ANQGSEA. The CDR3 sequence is CSVDPGGTVYEQYF. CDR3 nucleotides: TGCAGCGTTGATCCGGGGGGAACAGTGTACGAGCAGTACTTC.

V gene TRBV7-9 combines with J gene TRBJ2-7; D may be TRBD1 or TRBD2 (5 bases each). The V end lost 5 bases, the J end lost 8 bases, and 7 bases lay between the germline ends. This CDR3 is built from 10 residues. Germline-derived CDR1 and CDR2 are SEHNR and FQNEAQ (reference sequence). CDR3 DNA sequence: TGTGCCAGCAGCCGGGACCAGCAGTACTTC. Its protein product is CASSRDQQYF.

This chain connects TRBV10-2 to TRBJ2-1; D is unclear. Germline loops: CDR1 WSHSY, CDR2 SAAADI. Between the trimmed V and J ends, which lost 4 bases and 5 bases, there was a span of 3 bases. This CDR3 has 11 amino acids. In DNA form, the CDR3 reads TGCGCCAGCAGTGTGGACAATGAGCAGTTCTTC. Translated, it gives CASSVDNEQFF.

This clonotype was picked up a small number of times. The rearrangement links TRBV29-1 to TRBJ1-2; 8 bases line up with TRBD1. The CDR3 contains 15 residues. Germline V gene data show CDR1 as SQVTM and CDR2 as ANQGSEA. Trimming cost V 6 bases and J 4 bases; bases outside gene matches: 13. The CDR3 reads CSVWTGTLRTYGYTF. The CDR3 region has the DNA TGCAGCGTCTGGACAGGGACTTTGAGGACCTATGGCTACACCTTC.

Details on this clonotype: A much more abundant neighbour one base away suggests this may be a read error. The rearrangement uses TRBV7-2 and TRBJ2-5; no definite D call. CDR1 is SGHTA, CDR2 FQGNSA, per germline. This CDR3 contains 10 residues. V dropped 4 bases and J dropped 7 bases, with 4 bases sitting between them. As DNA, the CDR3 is TGTGCCAGCAGCTACGGGACCCAGTACTTC. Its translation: CASSYGTQYF.